The 4 T cell receptor beta chains below all came from one sample that was sequenced in a study of shared clonotypes between healthy human individuals. As defined, naive CD8 cells were CD45RO-negative and positively selected for CCR7, with terminally differentiated effector memory CD45RA+ cells excluded. Sequencing used immunoSEQ multiplex PCR; TCRdb keeps in-frame clones, though not all of them. The table lists millions of clones, 85% to 95% of them singletons, with approximately 1.7% in the top ten. Sequencing was performed on naive CD8+ T cells from PBMCs. The origin of the receptors is a man aged 18 to 29 in good health. Some clones in this sample may be carry-over from other donors' samples.

This sequence joins TRBV7-8 and TRBJ2-3, with 8 bases matching TRBD2. V lost 1 base to trimming and J lost 5 bases; unmatched junction nucleotides: 5. Germline CDR1 is SGHVS and CDR2 is FQNEAQ. The CDR3 length is 15 residues. The CDR3 bases are TGTGCCAGCAGCTTAGTAGCGGGGCCCCGAGATACGCAGTATTTT. This codes for CASSLVAGPRDTQYF.

The rearrangement links TRBV9 to TRBJ2-5, with TRBD2 matching 8 bases. Germline CDR1 reads SGDLS; CDR2 reads YYNGEE. V was clipped by 0 bases and J by 5 bases; unmatched bases: 6. The CDR3 has 15 residues. The CDR3 DNA reads as TGTGCCAGCAGCGTAGGGGGGACTAGTCTGGAGACCCAGTACTTC. Translation: CASSVGGTSLETQYF.

The rearrangement links TRBV7-8 to TRBJ1-2; weak D call: TRBD1 (5 bases). Trimming cost V 4 bases and J 3 bases, with 15 bases left between them. Germline CDR1 and CDR2: SGHVS and FQNEAQ. The CDR3 covers 15 residues. DNA of the CDR3: TGTGCCAGCAGCTCCGCGGGGGGGTCCTACTATGGCTACACCTTC. Its translation is CASSSAGGSYYGYTF. Looking up the rest from reference TRBV7-8 and TRBJ1-2 gives the full variable domain: GAGVSQSPRYKVAKRGQDVALRCDPISGHVSLFWYQQALGQGPEFLTYFQNEAQLDKSGLPSDRFFAERPEGSVSTLKIQRTQQEDSAVYLCASSSAGGSYYGYTFGSGTRLTVV.

This clone appeared a single time. The chain recombines TRBV28 with TRBJ2-5; 7 nucleotides agree with TRBD1. The germline gives CDR1 MDHEN, CDR2 SYDVKM. CDR3 length: 14 residues. The J segment lost 4 bases and the V segment lost 3 bases, leaving 5 bases of the junction unmatched. For the CDR3, the DNA is TGTGCCAGCAGTTTCCGGGACAGAGGAGAGACCCAGTACTTC. Translating it yields CASSFRDRGETQYF. Full variable domain (missing parts from reference TRBV28 and TRBJ2-5): DVKVTQSSRYLVKRTGEKVFLECVQDMDHENMFWYRQDPGLGLRLIYFSYDVKMKEKGDIPEGYSVSREKKERFSLILESASTNQTSMYLCASSFRDRGETQYFGPGTRLLVL.